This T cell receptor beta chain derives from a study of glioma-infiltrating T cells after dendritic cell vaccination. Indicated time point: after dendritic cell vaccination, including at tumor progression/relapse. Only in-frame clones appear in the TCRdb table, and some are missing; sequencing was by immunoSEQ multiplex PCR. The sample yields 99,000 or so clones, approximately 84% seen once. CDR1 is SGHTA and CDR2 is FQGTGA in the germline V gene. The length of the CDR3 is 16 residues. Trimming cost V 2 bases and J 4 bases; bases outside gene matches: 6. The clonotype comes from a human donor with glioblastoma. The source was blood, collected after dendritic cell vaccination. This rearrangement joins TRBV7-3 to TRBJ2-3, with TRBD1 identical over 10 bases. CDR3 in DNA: TGTGCCAGCAGCTTATATGGGACAGGGGTTCCAGATACGCAGTATTTT. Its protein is CASSLYGTGVPDTQYF.